These T cell receptor beta chains were read from a single sample in a study of blood T cells in healthy people across ages. MiXCR, run by TCRdb on the 5' RACE reads, gives a single entry per CDR3 protein. The sample holds 780,000 or so distinct CDR3 sequences, roughly three fifths seen once. What was sequenced was blood. These receptors were taken from a man aged 35 to 55 in good health. The CDR3 runs from the conserved cysteine through the conserved F or W. A D gene is named only where the DNA matches it firmly. Only part of the rows carry a size: once, few, many, or a class if the clone is expanded.

d_gene	abundance	j_gene	v_gene	CDR3nt	CDR3aa
-	-	TRBJ2-3	TRBV20-1	TGCAGTGCTAGAGGCCCAGCTGTAAGCACAGATACGCAGTATTTT	CSARGPAVSTDTQYF
-	-	TRBJ2-1	TRBV20-1	TGCAGTGCTAGAGAACCGCCCCGGGTTTACTCCTACAATGAGCAGTTCTTC	CSAREPPRVYSYNEQFF
-	-	TRBJ2-5	TRBV29-1	TGCAGCGTTATAGGACTCGAAGAGACCCAGTACTTC	CSVIGLEETQYF
-	-	TRBJ2-1	TRBV5-6	TGTGCCAGCAGCTTGGGCAGGGCGGAGGCGAATGAGCAGTTCTTC	CASSLGRAEANEQFF
-	-	TRBJ2-3	TRBV7-9	TGTGCCAGCGACACACCCCCACCAGATACGCAGTATTTT	CASDTPPPDTQYF
TRBD1	few	TRBJ2-5	TRBV14	TGTGCCAGCAGCCAATTTGATGAGGGGGCGAGGTTGAAGACCCAGTACTTC	CASSQFDEGARLKTQYF
TRBD1	few	TRBJ2-7	TRBV6-5	TGTGCCAGCAGTTACTTAACCGGGACAGGGGGCCACGAGCAGTACTTC	CASSYLTGTGGHEQYF
-	-	TRBJ1-2	TRBV25-1	TGTGCCAGCAGTGAATACAAGGATAGTGGCTACACCTTC	CASSEYKDSGYTF
-	-	TRBJ2-7	TRBV3-1	TGTGCCAGCAGCTCTGCGGGTTCACCGTCCTCCTACGAGCAGTACTTC	CASSSAGSPSSYEQYF
TRBD2	many	TRBJ2-7	TRBV4-3	TGCGCCAGCAGCGCGGGGGGCTACGAGCAGTACTTC	CASSAGGYEQYF
-	once	TRBJ2-5	TRBV6-5	TGTGCCAGCAGTTACTCGGACGCCCCAGAGACCCAGTACTTC	CASSYSDAPETQYF
TRBD2	-	TRBJ2-7	TRBV9	TGTGCCAGCAGCCCCGGCGGGGGTAACGAGCAGTACTTC	CASSPGGGNEQYF
TRBD1	-	TRBJ2-5	TRBV24-1	TGTGCCACCAGTGATTCCGGGACAGTAAACCAAGAGACCCAGTACTTC	CATSDSGTVNQETQYF
-	-	TRBJ1-5	TRBV28	TGTGCCAGCAGTATTGGACTACACGGCAATCAGCCCCAGCATTTT	CASSIGLHGNQPQHF
TRBD2	few	TRBJ2-7	TRBV4-1	TGCGCCAGCAGCCAAGGACCGGGGGGCTCCTACGAGCAGTACTTC	CASSQGPGGSYEQYF
-	-	TRBJ2-3	TRBV5-1	TGCGCCAGCAGCTTGGTAGGCGCAACCCGGGCAACAGATACGCAGTATTTT	CASSLVGATRATDTQYF
-	few	TRBJ1-6	TRBV5-1	TGCGCCAGCAGCGAACAGGGAGGACTTTTAGGTTCACCCCTCCACTTT	CASSEQGGLLGSPLHF
-	-	TRBJ1-6	TRBV20-1	TGCAGTGCTAGACTCTCTCAGGGTTTTTGGTCACCCCTCCACTTT	CSARLSQGFWSPLHF
TRBD1	-	TRBJ1-2	TRBV20-1	TGCAGTGCTAGAGATCTAGTAAGAGACAGGGACCATGGCTACACCTTC	CSARDLVRDRDHGYTF
-	-	TRBJ1-2	TRBV27	TGTGCCAGTAGTTTATCGCGGGGGCGGAACTATGGCTACACCTTC	CASSLSRGRNYGYTF
-	few	TRBJ1-1	TRBV20-1	TGCAGTGCTAGCTCCGGAGGGAGCACTGAAGCTTTCTTT	CSASSGGSTEAFF
TRBD2	-	TRBJ2-3	TRBV6-5	TGTGCCAGCAGTTACTCAAGCCTCGGGACTAGCGGGAGAGCCGGAACAGATACGCAGTATTTT	CASSYSSLGTSGRAGTDTQYF
-	-	TRBJ1-2	TRBV12-3/TRBV12-4	TGTGCCCGCCATGGCAGGATAAAGATCTGCTATGGCTACACCTTC	CARHGRIKICYGYTF
-	-	TRBJ2-5	TRBV7-9	TGTGTCAGCAGCTCTGGGACACGCATGAAAGAGACCCAGTACTTC	CVSSSGTRMKETQYF
-	few	TRBJ1-4	TRBV27	TGTGCCAGCAGTCGGGACCTTAATGAAAAACTGTTTTTT	CASSRDLNEKLFF
TRBD1	-	TRBJ2-3	TRBV6-6	TGTGCCAGCAGGCGACAGGGGGTGGGCACAGATACGCAGTATTTT	CASRRQGVGTDTQYF
-	few	TRBJ1-6	TRBV21-1	TGTGCCAGCAGCAATTCCCAGCAGGATTTTTCACCCCTCCACTTT	CASSNSQQDFSPLHF
-	-	TRBJ2-1	TRBV20-1	TGCAGTGCTAGAGATCGAGAGTACAGCTACAATGAGCAGTTCTTC	CSARDREYSYNEQFF
-	-	TRBJ2-3	TRBV11-2	TGTGCCAGCAGTTACCACTCAGATACGCAGTATTTT	CASSYHSDTQYF
-	-	TRBJ1-6	TRBV7-2	TGTGCCAGCAGCTTACGGCAGACAAATAATTCACCCCTCCACTTT	CASSLRQTNNSPLHF
TRBD1	few	TRBJ2-7	TRBV7-9	TGTGCCAGCAGCCGGGACAGCAACTCCTACGAGCAGTACTTC	CASSRDSNSYEQYF
TRBD1	-	TRBJ1-5	TRBV7-9	TGTGCCAGCAGCACCGGGACAGGGGCGTATCAGCCCCAGCATTTT	CASSTGTGAYQPQHF
TRBD1	-	TRBJ2-7	TRBV20-1	TGCAGTGCTAGAGAGGTCGGCAGGGGGTACGAGCAGTACTTC	CSAREVGRGYEQYF
-	-	TRBJ2-5	TRBV3-1	TGTGCCAGCAGCCAAGTGAGCGGGCCCCGTTTCGAGCATAAAGAGACCCAGTACTTC	CASSQVSGPRFEHKETQYF
TRBD2	few	TRBJ2-3	TRBV7-9	TGTGCCAGCAGCCCCGGGTGGACTAGCGGGAGGACAGATACGCAGTATTTT	CASSPGWTSGRTDTQYF
TRBD2	-	TRBJ2-7	TRBV6-2/TRBV6-3	TGTGCCAGCAGTTACTTGACTAGCCCCGGGTTAAATTACAATGAGCAGTACTTC	CASSYLTSPGLNYNEQYF
-	-	TRBJ1-6	TRBV27	TGTGCCAGTGGACGGAATAATTCACCCCTCCACTTT	CASGRNNSPLHF
-	-	TRBJ2-3	TRBV9	TGTGCCAGCAGCGTAGAGTCACTAACCAGAAGCACAGATACGCAGTATTTT	CASSVESLTRSTDTQYF
TRBD1	-	TRBJ2-1	TRBV6-5	TGTGCCAGCAGTTACTCTTCAGGGGGCTCTCCCTCCTACAATGAGCAGTTCTTC	CASSYSSGGSPSYNEQFF
-	once	TRBJ1-2	TRBV21-1	TGTGCCAGCAGCAAAGGGTCTACAGGGTCCGGCACAAGCTATGGCTACACCTTC	CASSKGSTGSGTSYGYTF
TRBD1	few	TRBJ2-5	TRBV12-3/TRBV12-4	TGTGCCAGCAGGGGACAGGGGGGCAATGAGCAGTACTTC	CASRGQGGNEQYF
-	once	TRBJ1-6	TRBV12-3/TRBV12-4	TGCGCCAGCACCTTAGGGTATAATTCACCCCTCCACTTT	CASTLGYNSPLHF
TRBD1	-	TRBJ2-1	TRBV29-1	TGCAGCGTTGAGGGAAGACACAGGGGCCCCTACAATGAGCAGTTCTTC	CSVEGRHRGPYNEQFF
-	-	TRBJ2-3	TRBV14	TGTGCCAGCAGCCAAGAATGGGGTGACACAGATACGCAGTATTTT	CASSQEWGDTDTQYF
-	many	TRBJ2-3	TRBV7-6	TGTGCCAGCAGTCCAAGGGGGGGTACGCAGTATTTT	CASSPRGGTQYF
TRBD1	once	TRBJ2-5	TRBV20-1	TGCAGTCCGGGGGACAGGTTGGGAGAGACCCAGTACTTC	CSPGDRLGETQYF
-	-	TRBJ2-5	TRBV4-3	TGCGCCAGCAGCCAAGTTGCGGACAGAGAAGAGACCCAGTACTTC	CASSQVADREETQYF
-	-	TRBJ2-7	TRBV20-1	TGCAGTGCTACGGGCTCCGGCGAGCAGTACTTC	CSATGSGEQYF
-	-	TRBJ2-5	TRBV28	TGTGCCAGCTTGCTAGCGAAGAGGGCAGGGGAGACCCAGTACTTC	CASLLAKRAGETQYF
TRBD2	-	TRBJ2-3	TRBV7-2	TGTGCCAGCAGCTTAGTGCGGGGGGCCTCCATTAGCACAGATACGCAGTATTTT	CASSLVRGASISTDTQYF
-	-	TRBJ2-5	TRBV20-1	TGCAGTGCCCCACCGGGCGGGCAAGAGACCCAGTACTTC	CSAPPGGQETQYF
-	-	TRBJ1-4	TRBV29-1	TGCAGCGTTGAAGATGTGGGCGACAAACTGTTTTTT	CSVEDVGDKLFF
-	few	TRBJ1-4	TRBV4-3	TGCGCCAGCAGCCCCGGAGGAAGGGAGGATGAAAAACTGTTTTTT	CASSPGGREDEKLFF